The entry below describes one T cell receptor beta chain. CDR1 and CDR2 from the germline V gene are SEHNR and FQNEAQ (reference sequence). With 2 bases clipped from V and 5 bases from J, the junction kept 12 bases outside the gene matches. This CDR3 is built from 17 residues. This sample was included in a study of blood T cell repertoires in COVID-19. Study background: Sites across the United States, Italy and Spain contributed samples from acute and convalescent COVID-19. T cells, B-cell-depleted T cells, or PBMCs provided the cDNA or gDNA that served as material.

Original data processing: Amplification of reference gene primers was used by the study to estimate nucleated cell counts. TCRdb's table, derived via immunoSEQ multiplex PCR, lists solely in-frame clones and lacks some. That table is the source of V, J and clone size, and D and trimming were worked out from the DNA. The profile shows fewer than 250,000 clones, 84% of them singletons. This clonotype was sampled from a human donor in a cohort sampled during active COVID-19. This chain joins TRBV7-9 and TRBJ1-2; TRBD1 aligns across 9 bases. What was sequenced was peripheral blood. CDR3: CASSLRGGDRAEYGYTF. CDR3 DNA: TGTGCCAGCAGCTTACGCGGAGGGGACAGGGCTGAGTATGGCTACACCTTC. Complete variable domain (other parts from reference TRBV7-9 and TRBJ1-2): DTGVSQNPRHKITKRGQNVTFRCDPISEHNRLYWYRQTLGQGPEFLTYFQNEAQLEKSRLLSDRFSAERPKGSFSTLEIQRTEQGDSAMYLCASSLRGGDRAEYGYTFGSGTRLTVV.